The present TCR beta chain was sequenced within a study of radiation and T cells in renal cell carcinoma. Germline loops: CDR1 LGHNA, CDR2 YNFKEQ. The length of the CDR3 is 15 residues. V was pared by 0 bases and J by 0 bases, with 8 bases between. Clones were read by immunoSEQ multiplex PCR, and TCRdb kept only the in-frame ones, dropping some. The sample includes roughly 82,000 clones, nearly 90% of them seen just once. As to time point: blood 4 weeks post-SBRT, at nephrectomy. Treatment of the sample: 15 Gy SBRT to primary tumor, nephrectomy 4 weeks later. Blood was sampled at baseline, 2 weeks and 4 weeks after SBRT. Clear cell pathology was present in this patient's renal cell carcinoma. A few counts support this clone. Other DNA sequences of this sample code for an identical CDR3.

This clonotype originated in an older woman with renal cell carcinoma. The V gene is TRBV4-2, the J gene TRBJ1-1; no clear D gene. The sample was blood, taken from a patient whose treatment included radiotherapy and nephrectomy. This chain's CDR3 is CASSQERGMNTEAFF. The CDR3 nucleotides are TGTGCCAGCAGCCAAGAACGGGGAATGAACACTGAAGCTTTCTTT.